The TCR beta chain described here comes from a study of blood T cells in healthy people across ages. Together with a sample-barcoded 5' primer, a J-beta primer mix was included in a second PCR lasting roughly 6 to 12 cycles. TCRdb independently ran MiXCR on the 5' RACE reads; one entry per CDR3 protein. Here the sample spans some 1.5 million distinct CDR3 sequences, 28% being singletons. Details on this clonotype: The antigen remains unidentified.

The CDR3 spans 14 residues. Trimming pared 6 bases from V and 7 bases from J, leaving 17 bases between. Germline V lookup: CDR1 LGHNT, CDR2 FRNRAP. General observations from the study: It was found that TCR beta diversity correlated strongly with the percentage of naive T cells.

This TCR derives from a woman aged 25 to 39 in good health. The sample comprised blood. The gene calls are TRBV12-5 and TRBJ2-3; either TRBD1 or TRBD2 may fit D (5 bases each). CDR3 bases: TGTGCTAGTGGCCGGGACGGGGAGATCCATACGCAGTATTTT. Translation gives CASGRDGEIHTQYF.